This T cell receptor beta chain is drawn from a study of human T cells and chemical hapten exposure. Study overall: Skin on the upper inner arm, about 2 cm by about 2 cm in size, was sensitized with 2% DPC. The study traced per-sample TCR yield variation mainly to small differences in pooled library volumes. Study-wide findings and caveats: Sensitizing to DPC left TCRs with a frequency above 1 in 1000 unaltered.

In TCRdb, the RACE reads were re-called with MiXCR into one record per CDR3 protein. This sample has 300,000 to 400,000 distinct CDR3 sequences, with around 5.5% found just once. The CDR3 sequence is 16 residues long. V lost 4 bases, J lost 5 bases, and 10 bases stayed unmatched. The V gene's germline CDR1 is MNHNY and CDR2 SVGAGI (reference sequence). Specified time point: pre-sensitization, week 0. The treatment: therapeutic diphenylcyclopropenone sensitization with weekly scalp DPC. Unfractionated whole blood yielded total RNA. In the case of this clonotype: The antigen is unknown. A much larger clonotype is one base distant, so this may be a read error.

Sequencing was performed on whole blood, taken in connection with sensitization to the hapten diphenylcyclopropenone (DPC). V gene TRBV6-6 combines with J gene TRBJ2-1, with 8 bases that match TRBD1. The TCR comes from a woman aged 45-65 years with alopecia areata. Some clones in this sample may be carry-over from other donors' samples. DNA of the CDR3: TGTGCCAGCAGTTCAATGACAGGGGTATCCCACAATGAGCAGTTCTTC. It codes for CASSSMTGVSHNEQFF.